This TCR beta chain was sequenced in a study of TIL therapy for anti-PD-1-resistant metastatic lung cancer. Study details: Most patients had lung adenocarcinoma.

The time point here: pre-treatment sample, taken before nivolumab and TIL therapy. This was the immunoSEQ v3 assay. Libraries were sequenced to 2 million to 2.5 million read pairs (survey) or roughly 4.5-6.5 million (deep). Method: immunoSEQ multiplex PCR; TCRdb's copy keeps in-frame clones and lacks some. The data contain about 59,000 clones, around 70% of them singletons. This CDR3 has 13 residues. V dropped 6 bases and J dropped 3 bases, with 10 bases sitting between them. CDR1 MNHNS and CDR2 SASEGT come from the germline V gene. The input for sequencing was blood, taken at baseline. The receptor was isolated from a person aged 25-80 years with non-small cell lung cancer. The rearrangement joins TRBV6-1 to TRBJ2-3; weak D call: TRBD2 (5 bases). CDR3 in amino acids: CASSRAETDTQYF. The CDR3 coding sequence is TGTGCCAGCAGCAGAGCGGAAACAGATACGCAGTATTTT.